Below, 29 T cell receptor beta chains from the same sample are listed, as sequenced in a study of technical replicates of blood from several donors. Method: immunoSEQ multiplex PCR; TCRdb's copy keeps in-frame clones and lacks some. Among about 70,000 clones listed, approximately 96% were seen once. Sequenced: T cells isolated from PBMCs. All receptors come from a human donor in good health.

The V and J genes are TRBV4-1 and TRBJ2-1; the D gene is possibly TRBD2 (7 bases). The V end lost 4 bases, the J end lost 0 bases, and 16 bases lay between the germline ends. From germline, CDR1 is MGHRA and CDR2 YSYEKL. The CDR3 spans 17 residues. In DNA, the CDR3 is TGCGCCAGCAGCCCTATAGGGGGGGGCGGCTCCTACAATGAGCAGTTCTTC. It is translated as CASSPIGGGGSYNEQFF.

The chain's CDR3 is CASSRGTGDQPQHF. CDR3 coding DNA: TGTGCCAGTTCCCGCGGGACAGGGGATCAGCCCCAGCATTTT. The chain combines TRBV6-5 with TRBJ1-5, with 10 bases aligning to TRBD1. J was trimmed by 5 bases and V by 9 bases; bases with no gene match: 7. Germline CDR1 is MNHEY and CDR2 is SVGAGI. CDR3 length equals 14 residues.

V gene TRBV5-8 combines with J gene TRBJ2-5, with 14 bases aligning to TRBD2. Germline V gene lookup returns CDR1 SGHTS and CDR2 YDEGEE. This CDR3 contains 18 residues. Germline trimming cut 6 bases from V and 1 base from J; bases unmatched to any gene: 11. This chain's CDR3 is CASTLKGLAGVTQETQYF. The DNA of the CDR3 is TGTGCCAGCACCCTGAAGGGACTAGCGGGGGTGACCCAAGAGACCCAGTACTTC.

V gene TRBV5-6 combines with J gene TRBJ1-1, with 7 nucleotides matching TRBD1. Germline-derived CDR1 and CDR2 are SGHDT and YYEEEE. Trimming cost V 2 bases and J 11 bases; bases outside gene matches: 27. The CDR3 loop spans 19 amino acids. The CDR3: CASSFYFLADIEQGRTAFF. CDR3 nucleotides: TGTGCCAGCAGCTTCTATTTTTTAGCCGACATCGAACAGGGGAGGACGGCTTTCTTT.

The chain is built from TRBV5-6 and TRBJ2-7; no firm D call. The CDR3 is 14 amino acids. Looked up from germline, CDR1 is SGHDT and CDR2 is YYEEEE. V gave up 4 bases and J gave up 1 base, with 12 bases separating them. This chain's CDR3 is CASSPRLQSYEQYF. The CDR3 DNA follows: TGTGCCAGCAGCCCACGACTGCAGTCCTACGAGCAGTACTTC. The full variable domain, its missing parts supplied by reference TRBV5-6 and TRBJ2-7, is DAGVTQSPTHLIKTRGQQVTLRCSPKSGHDTVSWYQQALGQGPQFIFQYYEEEERQRGNFPDRFSGHQFPNYSSELNVNALLLGDSALYLCASSPRLQSYEQYFGPGTRLTVT.

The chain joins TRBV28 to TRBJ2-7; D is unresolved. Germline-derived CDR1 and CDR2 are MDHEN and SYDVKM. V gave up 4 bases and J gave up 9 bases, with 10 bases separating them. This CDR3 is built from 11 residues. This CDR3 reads CASSSSFGQYF. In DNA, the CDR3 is TGTGCCAGCAGTTCCTCCTTCGGGCAGTACTTC.

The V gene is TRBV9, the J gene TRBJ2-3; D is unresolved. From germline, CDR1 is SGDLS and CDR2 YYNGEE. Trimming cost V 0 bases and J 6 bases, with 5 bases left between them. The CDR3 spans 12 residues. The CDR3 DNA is TGTGCCAGCAGCGTAGGGCCCGATACGCAGTATTTT. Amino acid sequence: CASSVGPDTQYF.

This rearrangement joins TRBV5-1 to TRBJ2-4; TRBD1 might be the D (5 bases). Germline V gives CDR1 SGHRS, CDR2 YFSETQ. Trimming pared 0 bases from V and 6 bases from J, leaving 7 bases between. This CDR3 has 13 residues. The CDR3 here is CASSLDQGNIQYF. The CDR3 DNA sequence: TGCGCCAGCAGCTTGGATCAGGGAAACATTCAGTACTTC.

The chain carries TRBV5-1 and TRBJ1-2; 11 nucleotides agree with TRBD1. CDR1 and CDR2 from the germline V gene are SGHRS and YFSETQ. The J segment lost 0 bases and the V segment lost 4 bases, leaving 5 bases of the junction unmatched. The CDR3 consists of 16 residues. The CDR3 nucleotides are TGCGCCAGCAGCACGGGACAGGGGGTGACTAACTATGGCTACACCTTC. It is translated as CASSTGQGVTNYGYTF.

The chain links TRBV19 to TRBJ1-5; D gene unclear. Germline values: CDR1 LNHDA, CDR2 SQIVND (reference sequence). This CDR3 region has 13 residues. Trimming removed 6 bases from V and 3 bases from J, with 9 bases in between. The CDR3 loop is CASSRELNQPQHF. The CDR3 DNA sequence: TGTGCCAGTAGCCGGGAACTCAATCAGCCCCAGCATTTT.

CDR3 protein: CASGEGRISGNTIYF. CDR3 coding DNA: TGTGCCAGCGGGGAGGGACGGATCTCTGGAAACACCATATATTTT. The chain joins TRBV2 to TRBJ1-3; tentative D call: TRBD1 (5 bases). The CDR3 has 15 amino acids. V was cut by 8 bases and J by 0 bases, with 14 bases left in between. Looked up from germline, CDR1 is SNHLY and CDR2 is FYNNEI.

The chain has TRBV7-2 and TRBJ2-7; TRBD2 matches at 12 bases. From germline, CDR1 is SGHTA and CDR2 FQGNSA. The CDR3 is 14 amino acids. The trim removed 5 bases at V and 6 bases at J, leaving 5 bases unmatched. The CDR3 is CASSGLAGPGEQYF. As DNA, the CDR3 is TGTGCCAGCAGCGGACTAGCGGGACCGGGCGAGCAGTACTTC.

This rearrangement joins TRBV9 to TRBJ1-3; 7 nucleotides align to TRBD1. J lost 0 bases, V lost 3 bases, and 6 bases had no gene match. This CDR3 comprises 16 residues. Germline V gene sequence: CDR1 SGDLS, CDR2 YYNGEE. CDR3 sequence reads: CASSAYRGSSGNTIYF. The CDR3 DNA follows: TGTGCCAGCAGCGCGTACAGGGGATCCTCTGGAAACACCATATATTTT.

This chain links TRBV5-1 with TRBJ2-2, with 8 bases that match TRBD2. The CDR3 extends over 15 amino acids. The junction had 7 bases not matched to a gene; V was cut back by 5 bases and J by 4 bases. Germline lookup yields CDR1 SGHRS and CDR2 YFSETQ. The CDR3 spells CASRKREYGTGELFF. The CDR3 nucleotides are TGCGCCAGCAGAAAGCGGGAGTATGGCACCGGGGAGCTGTTTTTT.

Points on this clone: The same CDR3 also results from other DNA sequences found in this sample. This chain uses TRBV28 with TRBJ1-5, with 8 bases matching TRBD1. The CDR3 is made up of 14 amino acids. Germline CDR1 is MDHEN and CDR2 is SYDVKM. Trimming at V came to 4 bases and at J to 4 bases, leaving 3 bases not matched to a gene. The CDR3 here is CASSSGQGNQPQHF. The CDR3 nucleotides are TGTGCCAGCAGTTCAGGACAGGGAAATCAGCCCCAGCATTTT.

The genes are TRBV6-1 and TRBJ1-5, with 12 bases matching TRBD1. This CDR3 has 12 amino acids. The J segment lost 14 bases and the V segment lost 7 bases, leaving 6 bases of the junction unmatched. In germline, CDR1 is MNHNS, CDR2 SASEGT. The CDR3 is CASTIGTGGKHF. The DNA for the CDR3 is TGTGCCAGCACAATAGGGACAGGGGGCAAGCATTTT.

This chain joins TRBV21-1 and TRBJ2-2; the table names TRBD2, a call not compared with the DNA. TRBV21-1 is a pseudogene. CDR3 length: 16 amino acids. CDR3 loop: CASSKEGTSGDGELFF. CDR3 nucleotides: TGTGCCAGCAGCAAAGAAGGGACTAGCGGGGACGGGGAGCTGTTTTTT.

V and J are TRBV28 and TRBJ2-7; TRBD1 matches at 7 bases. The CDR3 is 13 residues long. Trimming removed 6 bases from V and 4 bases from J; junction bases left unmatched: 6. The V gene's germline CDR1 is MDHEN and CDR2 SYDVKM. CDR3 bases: TGTGCCAGCAGAATCTCAGGGGGATACGAGCAGTACTTC. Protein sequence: CASRISGGYEQYF.

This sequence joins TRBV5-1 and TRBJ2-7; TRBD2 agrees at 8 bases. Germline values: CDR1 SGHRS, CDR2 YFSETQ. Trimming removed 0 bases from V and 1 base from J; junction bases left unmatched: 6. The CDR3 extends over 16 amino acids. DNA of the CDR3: TGCGCCAGCAGCTTGGGGGGACTAGTGACTTCCTACGAGCAGTACTTC. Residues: CASSLGGLVTSYEQYF.

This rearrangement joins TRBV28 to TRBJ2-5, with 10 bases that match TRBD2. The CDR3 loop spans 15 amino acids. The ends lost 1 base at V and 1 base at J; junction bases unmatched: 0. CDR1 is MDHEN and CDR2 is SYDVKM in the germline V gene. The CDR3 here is CASSLLAGGQETQYF. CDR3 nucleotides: TGTGCCAGCAGTTTATTAGCGGGAGGCCAAGAGACCCAGTACTTC. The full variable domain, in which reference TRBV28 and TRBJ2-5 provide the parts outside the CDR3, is DVKVTQSSRYLVKRTGEKVFLECVQDMDHENMFWYRQDPGLGLRLIYFSYDVKMKEKGDIPEGYSVSREKKERFSLILESASTNQTSMYLCASSLLAGGQETQYFGPGTRLLVL.

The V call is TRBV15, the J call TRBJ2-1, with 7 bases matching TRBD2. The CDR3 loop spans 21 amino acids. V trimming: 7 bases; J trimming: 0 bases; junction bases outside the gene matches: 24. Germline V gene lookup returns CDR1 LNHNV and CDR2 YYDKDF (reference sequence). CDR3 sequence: CATKGLRSGETFFSSYNEQFF. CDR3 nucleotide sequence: TGTGCCACCAAGGGGCTAAGAAGCGGGGAGACCTTCTTTAGCTCCTACAATGAGCAGTTCTTC. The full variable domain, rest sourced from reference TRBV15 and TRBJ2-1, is DAMVIQNPRYQVTQFGKPVTLSCSQTLNHNVMYWYQQKSSQAPKLLFHYYDKDFNNEADTPDNFQSRRPNTSFCFLDIRSPGLGDTAMYLCATKGLRSGETFFSSYNEQFFGPGTRLTVL.

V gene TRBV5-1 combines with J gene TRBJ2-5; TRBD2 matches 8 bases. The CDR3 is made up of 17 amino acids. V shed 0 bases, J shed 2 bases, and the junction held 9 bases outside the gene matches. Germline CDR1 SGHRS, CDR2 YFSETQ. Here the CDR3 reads CASSLESGGLFQETQYF. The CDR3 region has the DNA TGCGCCAGCAGCTTGGAATCGGGGGGGCTCTTTCAAGAGACCCAGTACTTC.

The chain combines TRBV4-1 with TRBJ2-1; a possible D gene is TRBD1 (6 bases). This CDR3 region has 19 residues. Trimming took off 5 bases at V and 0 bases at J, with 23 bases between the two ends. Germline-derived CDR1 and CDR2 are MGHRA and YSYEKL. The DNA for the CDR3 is TGCGCCAGCAGCAAACGGGACACCACCCGCTTGACCTCCTACAATGAGCAGTTCTTC. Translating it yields CASSKRDTTRLTSYNEQFF.

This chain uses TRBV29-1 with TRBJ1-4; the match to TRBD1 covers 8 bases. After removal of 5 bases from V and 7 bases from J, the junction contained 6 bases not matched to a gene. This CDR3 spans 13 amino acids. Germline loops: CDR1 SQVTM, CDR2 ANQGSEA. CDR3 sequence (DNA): TGCAGCGTTTCTACAGGGGGAACTGAAAAACTGTTTTTT. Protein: CSVSTGGTEKLFF.

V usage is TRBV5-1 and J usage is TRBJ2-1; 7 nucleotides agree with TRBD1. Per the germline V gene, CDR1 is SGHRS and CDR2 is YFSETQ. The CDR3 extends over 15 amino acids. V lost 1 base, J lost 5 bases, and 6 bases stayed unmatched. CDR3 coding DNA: TGCGCCAGCAGCTTGTCAGGGGGAACCAACAATGAGCAGTTCTTC. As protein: CASSLSGGTNNEQFF. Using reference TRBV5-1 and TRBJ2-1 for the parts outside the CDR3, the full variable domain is KAGVTQTPRYLIKTRGQQVTLSCSPISGHRSVSWYQQTPGQGLQFLFEYFSETQRNKGNFPGRFSGRQFSNSRSEMNVSTLELGDSALYLCASSLSGGTNNEQFFGPGTRLTVL.

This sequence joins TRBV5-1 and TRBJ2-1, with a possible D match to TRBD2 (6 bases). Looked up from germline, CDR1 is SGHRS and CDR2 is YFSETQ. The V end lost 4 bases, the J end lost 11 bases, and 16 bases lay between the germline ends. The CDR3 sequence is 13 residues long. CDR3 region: CASSVDPGTQQFF. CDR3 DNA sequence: TGCGCCAGCAGCGTGGACCCCGGGACTCAGCAGTTCTTC.

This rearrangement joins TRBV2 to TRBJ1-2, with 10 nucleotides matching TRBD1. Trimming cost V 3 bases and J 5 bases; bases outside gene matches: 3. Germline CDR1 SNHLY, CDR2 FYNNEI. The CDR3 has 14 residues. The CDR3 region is CASSDRQGAYGYTF. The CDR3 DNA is TGTGCCAGCAGTGACCGACAGGGGGCTTATGGCTACACCTTC.

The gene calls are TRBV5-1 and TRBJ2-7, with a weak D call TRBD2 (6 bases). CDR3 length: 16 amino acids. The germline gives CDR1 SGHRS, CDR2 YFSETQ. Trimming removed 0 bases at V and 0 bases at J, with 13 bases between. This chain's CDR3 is CASSLENSGYSYEQYF. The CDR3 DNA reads TGCGCCAGCAGCTTGGAAAATAGCGGATACTCCTACGAGCAGTACTTC.

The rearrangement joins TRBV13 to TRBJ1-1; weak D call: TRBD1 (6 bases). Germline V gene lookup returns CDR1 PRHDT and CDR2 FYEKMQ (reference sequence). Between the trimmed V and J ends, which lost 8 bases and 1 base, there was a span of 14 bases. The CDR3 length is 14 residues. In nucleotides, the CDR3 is TGTGCCAGCTATGAGACAGGCAAGAACACTGAAGCTTTCTTT. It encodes CASYETGKNTEAFF.